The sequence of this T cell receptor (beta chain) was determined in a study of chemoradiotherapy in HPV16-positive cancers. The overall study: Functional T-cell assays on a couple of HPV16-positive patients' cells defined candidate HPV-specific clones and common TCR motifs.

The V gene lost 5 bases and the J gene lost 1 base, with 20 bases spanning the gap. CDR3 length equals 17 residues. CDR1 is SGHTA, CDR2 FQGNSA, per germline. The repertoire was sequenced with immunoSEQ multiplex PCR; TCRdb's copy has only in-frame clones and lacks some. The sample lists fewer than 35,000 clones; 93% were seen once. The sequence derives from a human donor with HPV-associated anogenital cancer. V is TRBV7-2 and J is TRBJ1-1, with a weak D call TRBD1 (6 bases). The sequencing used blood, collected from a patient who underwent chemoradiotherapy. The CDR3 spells CASSPRTVNPRNTEAFF. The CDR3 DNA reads TGTGCCAGCAGCCCAAGGACAGTAAACCCCAGGAACACTGAAGCTTTCTTT.